The 9 T cell receptor beta chains listed next were all sequenced from one sample in a study of cytomegalovirus exposure and HLA in healthy donors. 60 Vbeta and 13 Jbeta primers were used in PCR. Using immunoSEQ multiplex PCR, the repertoire was profiled, and TCRdb retains in-frame clones only, with some absent. This table holds 120,000 or so clones, less than 90% found once. The sample was PBMCs. Every receptor here comes from a man between 18 and 29 years old in good health and CMV-seropositive.

The chain combines TRBV6-1 with TRBJ2-2; TRBD1 matches at 8 bases. V shed 4 bases, J shed 6 bases, and the junction held 4 bases outside the gene matches. CDR3 size: 14 residues. CDR1 and CDR2 (germline): MNHNS, SASEGT. The CDR3 region has the DNA TGTGCCAGCAGTGGGACAGGGAGCGCCGGGGAGCTGTTTTTT. It encodes CASSGTGSAGELFF.

This rearrangement joins TRBV18 to TRBJ2-7, with TRBD1 identical over 9 bases. V shed 2 bases, J shed 5 bases, and the junction held 16 bases outside the gene matches. The length of the CDR3 is 18 residues. In germline, CDR1 is KGHSH, CDR2 LQKENI. CDR3 residues: CASSPIPRDRAGKDEQYF. The CDR3 DNA sequence: TGTGCCAGCTCACCAATCCCCCGGGACAGGGCGGGTAAGGACGAGCAGTACTTC. Based on the CDR3 plus reference TRBV18 and TRBJ2-7, the full variable domain is NAGVMQNPRHLVRRRGQEARLRCSPMKGHSHVYWYRQLPEEGLKFMVYLQKENIIDESGMPKERFSAEFPKEGPSILRIQQVVRGDSAAYFCASSPIPRDRAGKDEQYFGPGTRLTVT.

This clone was found once. J is TRBJ2-7 and V is TRBV11-2; D is uncertain. Germline V CDR1 and CDR2: SGHAT, FQNNGV. The CDR3 consists of 14 residues. V lost 1 base to trimming and J lost 2 bases, with 9 bases between them. CDR3: CASSLVIYPYEQYF. The DNA for the CDR3 is TGTGCCAGCAGCTTAGTAATCTACCCCTACGAGCAGTACTTC.

The chain combines TRBV4-1 with TRBJ1-1; no reliable D call. This CDR3 comprises 13 residues. Trimming left V 2 bases short and J 2 bases short, with 6 bases between. Germline V gives CDR1 MGHRA, CDR2 YSYEKL. The CDR3 loop reads CASSQFRNTEAFF. CDR3 bases: TGCGCCAGCAGCCAATTCCGTAACACTGAAGCTTTCTTT.

The chain is built from TRBV18 and TRBJ2-3, with 15 bases lining up with TRBD2. Looked up from germline, CDR1 is KGHSH and CDR2 is LQKENI. With 5 bases clipped from V and 10 bases from J, the junction kept 13 bases outside the gene matches. CDR3 length: 17 amino acids. This CDR3 is CASSSIGTSGGSVPQYF. CDR3 nucleotide sequence: TGTGCCAGCTCATCAATCGGGACTAGCGGGGGGTCAGTGCCGCAGTATTTT. The whole variable domain, filled in from reference TRBV18 and TRBJ2-3, reads NAGVMQNPRHLVRRRGQEARLRCSPMKGHSHVYWYRQLPEEGLKFMVYLQKENIIDESGMPKERFSAEFPKEGPSILRIQQVVRGDSAAYFCASSSIGTSGGSVPQYFGPGTRLTVL.

J is TRBJ2-3 and V is TRBV9, with no clear D. The germline V gene has CDR1 SGDLS and CDR2 YYNGEE. The V end lost 0 bases, the J end lost 2 bases, and 10 bases lay between the germline ends. This CDR3 has 15 residues. Here the CDR3 reads CASSVGLPTTDTQYF. In DNA, the CDR3 is TGTGCCAGCAGCGTAGGATTACCTACCACAGATACGCAGTATTTT.

This rearrangement joins TRBV27 to TRBJ2-7, with 14 bases identical to TRBD2. The CDR3 extends over 15 amino acids. Germline lookup yields CDR1 MNHEY and CDR2 SMNVEV (reference sequence). V trimming: 6 bases; J trimming: 3 bases; junction bases outside the gene matches: 4. CDR3: CASSRTSGGIYEQYF. The CDR3 DNA is TGTGCCAGCAGCCGGACTAGCGGGGGGATCTACGAGCAGTACTTC.

This rearrangement joins TRBV5-1 to TRBJ1-4; D is unresolved. Germline V CDR1 and CDR2: SGHRS, YFSETQ. The CDR3 is 13 residues long. V dropped 3 bases and J dropped 5 bases, with 8 bases sitting between them. This chain's CDR3 is CASSYEENEKLFF. DNA for the CDR3: TGCGCCAGCAGCTACGAGGAAAATGAAAAACTGTTTTTT.

The rearrangement links TRBV29-1 to TRBJ2-6, with 7 bases lining up with TRBD2. Losses at the gene ends were 3 bases for V and 1 base for J; bases not matched to a gene: 6. From germline, CDR1 is SQVTM and CDR2 ANQGSEA. The CDR3 totals 16 residues. CDR3 DNA: TGCAGCGTTGAGTTAACGGGAGGATCTGGGGCCAACGTCCTGACTTTC. It codes for CSVELTGGSGANVLTF.